A selection of T cell receptor beta chains follows, all from one sample in a study of tumor-infiltrating lymphocytes in primary liver carcinoma. TCRdb re-derived calls from the multiplex PCR reads in MiXCR, one entry per CDR3 protein. This sample has 99,000 or so distinct CDR3 sequences, with over 55% found just once. Sequencing was carried out using liver tumor tissue from sampling region 5. These TCRs come from a woman aged 55 to 70 with primary liver carcinoma and hepatitis B virus infection. The CDR3 runs from the conserved cysteine through the conserved F or W. D genes are given only for firm matches. Some rows mark clone size as missing; the rest say once, few, many or name a class of expanded clone.

size	V	D	J	CDR3	DNA
.	TRBV28	.	TRBJ1-4	CASSEAGAHDEKLFF	TGTGCCAGCAGTGAGGCGGGGGCTCACGATGAAAAACTGTTTTTT
many	TRBV4-1	.	TRBJ2-3	CASSQDGRGVGGLDPYF	TGCGCCAGCAGCCAAGATGGTAGGGGGGTGGGTGGTCTAGATCCGTATTTT
many	TRBV5-5	TRBD1	TRBJ2-5	CASSSETGVSQETQYF	TGTGCCAGCAGCTCGGAGACAGGGGTTTCACAAGAGACCCAGTACTTC
.	TRBV29-1	.	TRBJ2-3	CSVEALVRVGVSTDTQYF	TGCAGTGTTGAAGCGTTGGTCAGGGTGGGGGTTAGCACAGATACGCAGTATTTC
.	TRBV20-1	TRBD1	TRBJ2-2	CSFRQGARDTGELFF	TGCAGTTTCAGGCAGGGGGCGCGTGACACCGGGGAGCTGTTTTTT
.	TRBV6-1	.	TRBJ2-5	CANSETGGTQYF	TGTGCCAACAGCGAGACTGGGGGAACCCAGTACTTC
.	TRBV28	.	TRBJ2-1	CASSFPGIGTYNEQFF	TGTGCCAGCAGTTTCCCCGGCATCGGGACCTACAATGAGCAGTTCTTC
few	TRBV20-1	.	TRBJ1-1	CSAFASGGDWDTEAFF	TGCAGTGCCTTCGCATCCGGGGGGGACTGGGACACTGAAGCTTTCTTT
once	TRBV11-2	.	TRBJ2-3	CSSSLNRGGWLGDTQYF	TGTTCCAGCAGCCTGAATCGCGGGGGCTGGTTAGGAGATACGCAGTATTTT
.	TRBV12-3/TRBV12-4	TRBD2	TRBJ2-5	CASRRLVGGSRVEDQYF	TGTGCCAGCAGAAGACTAGTGGGAGGGTCAAGAGTAGAGGACCAGTACTTC
.	TRBV29-1	.	TRBJ2-7	CSAAGTRGFSYEQYF	TGCAGCGCTGCAGGTACACGGGGATTCTCCTACGAGCAGTACTTC
many	TRBV19	.	TRBJ2-1	CASSIVSLNEQFF	TGTGCCAGTAGTATAGTCTCCCTCAATGAGCAGTTCTTC
many	TRBV5-1	.	TRBJ1-2	CASRESNYGYTF	TGCGCCAGCAGGGAGAGCAACTATGGCTACACCTTC
.	TRBV7-8	.	TRBJ2-7	CARSLGRNYEQYF	TGTGCCAGAAGCTTAGGCAGGAACTACGAGCAGTACTTC
.	TRBV13	.	TRBJ2-2	CASSPRGWNTGGLFF	TGTGCTAGCAGCCCTCGGGGGTGGAACACCGGGGGGCTGTTTTTT
many	TRBV6-5	.	TRBJ2-5	CASSYSRDPRFETQYF	TGTGCCAGCAGTTACTCGAGGGACCCCAGGTTCGAGACCCAGTACTTC
many	TRBV28	TRBD2	TRBJ2-7	CASSFGLAVLSYEQYF	TGTGCCAGCAGTTTTGGACTAGCGGTCCTCTCCTACGAGCAGTACTTC
many	TRBV5-4	.	TRBJ2-3	CASSFLVTDTQYF	TGTGCCAGCAGCTTTTTAGTAACAGATACGCAGTATTTT
.	TRBV6-6	.	TRBJ2-5	CVSREGRGGYETQYF	TGTGTCAGCAGGGAAGGGCGAGGAGGGTACGAGACACAGTACTTC
.	TRBV6-5	.	TRBJ2-2	CTSIYTPFTGELFF	TGTACCAGCATTTACACCCCTTTCACCGGGGAGCTGTTTTTT
.	TRBV4-1	.	TRBJ1-5	CASSPGSQPQHF	TGCGCTAGCAGCCCCGGGAGTCAGCCCCAGCATTTT
.	TRBV11-2	.	TRBJ2-3	CASSFGLGHTNTQYF	TGTGCCAGCAGCTTCGGACTTGGACACACAAATACGCAGTATTTT
.	TRBV5-1	.	TRBJ1-1	CASSSGPGESTEAFF	TGCGCCAGCAGCTCGGGGCCAGGGGAGAGCACTGAAGCTTTCTTT
.	TRBV19	.	TRBJ2-1	CASSMSLFNEQFF	TGTGCCAGTAGTATGAGTCTATTCAATGAGCAGTTCTTC
.	TRBV6-6	.	TRBJ1-2	CASSTGGEDGYTF	TGCGCCAGCAGTACGGGGGGTGAGGATGGCTACACCTTC
.	TRBV4-2	.	TRBJ1-2	CATSQGEGRLLYGYTF	TGTGCCACCAGCCAAGGCGAGGGCAGACTGCTCTATGGTTACACCTTC